This T cell receptor beta chain came from a study of T cells in Graves' hyperthyroidism and ophthalmopathy. Whole-study results and caveats: Model output signaled ophthalmopathy a median about seven months ahead of onset. In the blood, most expanded thyroid clonotypes above 0.001 appeared as well.

Researchers barred patients who had uncontrolled infection, other autoimmune disease, pregnancy or lactation. Diagnostic assessment was based on clinical symptoms, serum thyroxine and TRAb, thyroid ultrasound and orbital computed tomography. Amplified TCR beta CDR3 regions came from RNA transcripts. The TCR CDR3 first-round RT-PCR relied on the HTBI primer set. One entry per CDR3 protein results from TCRdb running MiXCR on the multiplex PCR reads. The sample has over 650,000 distinct CDR3 sequences, nearly 45% seen once. The CDR3 contains 15 residues. In germline, CDR1 is SEHNR, CDR2 FQNEAQ (reference sequence). V lost 5 bases, J lost 1 base, and 14 bases lay in between. This clonotype has more than one count but fewer than ten. Its target is unknown.

The receptor was isolated from an adult man with Graves' disease, either hyperthyroidism or ophthalmopathy (not recorded which). The chain carries TRBV7-9 and TRBJ1-2; TRBD1 might be the D (5 bases). The material sequenced was peripheral blood or thyroid tissue (not recorded which). The CDR3 region has the DNA TGTGCCAGCAGCCGTCCCGGGACCTTTAACTATGGCTACACCTTC. Translating it yields CASSRPGTFNYGYTF. Full variable domain (missing parts from reference TRBV7-9 and TRBJ1-2): DTGVSQNPRHKITKRGQNVTFRCDPISEHNRLYWYRQTLGQGPEFLTYFQNEAQLEKSRLLSDRFSAERPKGSFSTLEIQRTEQGDSAMYLCASSRPGTFNYGYTFGSGTRLTVV.